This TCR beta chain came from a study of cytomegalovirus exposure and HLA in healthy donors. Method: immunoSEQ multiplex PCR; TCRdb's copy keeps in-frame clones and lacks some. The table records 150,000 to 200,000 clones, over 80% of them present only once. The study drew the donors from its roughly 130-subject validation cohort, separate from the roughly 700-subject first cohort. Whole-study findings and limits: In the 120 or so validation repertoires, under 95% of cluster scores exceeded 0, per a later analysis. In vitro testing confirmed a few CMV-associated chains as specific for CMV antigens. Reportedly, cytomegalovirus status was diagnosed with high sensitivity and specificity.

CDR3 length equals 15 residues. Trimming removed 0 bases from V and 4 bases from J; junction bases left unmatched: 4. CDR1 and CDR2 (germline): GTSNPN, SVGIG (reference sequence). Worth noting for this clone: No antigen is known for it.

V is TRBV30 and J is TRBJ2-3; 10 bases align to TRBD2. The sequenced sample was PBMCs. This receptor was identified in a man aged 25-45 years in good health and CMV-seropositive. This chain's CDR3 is CAWSVGLAGADTQYF. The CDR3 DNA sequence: TGTGCCTGGAGTGTAGGGCTAGCGGGGGCAGATACGCAGTATTTT.